The 21 T cell receptor beta chains in this list originate from one sample, sequenced in a study of shared clonotypes between healthy human individuals. TCRdb's copy holds only in-frame clones and misses some; the assay was immunoSEQ multiplex PCR. The sample carries approximately 2.5 million clones, over 85% recorded once. Sequences were obtained from naive CD4+ T cells sorted from blood. Subset described: CD45RA+ positively selected. The receptors shown here come from a man between 18 and 29 years old in good health.

The chain couples TRBV5-3 to TRBJ2-7; D remains ambiguous. TRBV5-3 is labeled an ORF, and its function is uncertain. The CDR3 is 14 residues long. V dropped 2 bases and J dropped 0 bases, with 9 bases sitting between them. CDR3 amino acids: CARSFTALSYEQYF. CDR3 coding DNA: TGTGCCAGAAGCTTTACAGCGCTCTCCTACGAGCAGTACTTC.

This chain links TRBV30 with TRBJ1-1, with D possibly being TRBD1 (5 bases). V gave up 3 bases and J gave up 5 bases, with 13 bases separating them. CDR1 GTSNPN and CDR2 SVGIG come from the germline V gene (reference sequence). The CDR3 is 13 amino acids. The CDR3 DNA follows: TGTGCCTGGAGGTCGGGGGGGGATACTGAAGCTTTCTTT. As protein: CAWRSGGDTEAFF.

This clone is a singleton in its sample. V gene TRBV19 combines with J gene TRBJ2-7, with D possibly being TRBD2 (5 bases). V lost 0 bases to trimming and J lost 1 base, with 10 bases between them. This CDR3 is built from 15 residues. Looked up from germline, CDR1 is LNHDA and CDR2 is SQIVND (reference sequence). CDR3 amino acids: CASSIDLSGSYEQYF. The CDR3 region has the DNA TGTGCCAGTAGTATAGATCTATCGGGGTCCTACGAGCAGTACTTC.

This clone occurred a few times. The DNA for the CDR3 is TGTGCCAGTAGCCCATTACGACAGGGCCCTGAAGCTTTCTTT. This sequence encodes CASSPLRQGPEAFF. The V gene is TRBV19, the J gene TRBJ1-1, with 7 bases that match TRBD1. The trim removed 6 bases at V and 6 bases at J, leaving 10 bases unmatched. The CDR3 contains 14 residues. Germline CDR1 and CDR2: LNHDA and SQIVND (reference sequence).

V is TRBV19 and J is TRBJ1-5; the D gene is possibly TRBD1 (6 bases). In germline, CDR1 is LNHDA, CDR2 SQIVND (reference sequence). The CDR3 runs to 15 residues. Trimming took 7 bases from V and 0 from J, leaving 13 bases between them. CDR3 sequence (DNA): TGTGCCAGTACCATGGACAGTTATAGCAATCAGCCCCAGCATTTT. Translating it yields CASTMDSYSNQPQHF.

The chain joins TRBV11-2 to TRBJ1-3; perhaps TRBD1 as D (5 bases). CDR1 is SGHAT, CDR2 FQNNGV, per germline. This CDR3 region has 17 residues. Trimming stripped 3 bases from V and 4 bases from J, with 19 bases between. CDR3 DNA sequence: TGTGCCAGCAGCTTTAAGGCTGGGGCGTTAGGCGGAAACACCATATATTTT. It translates to CASSFKAGALGGNTIYF.

This clone occurred once. The chain employs TRBV5-6 and TRBJ1-2; D is ambiguous. Germline lookup yields CDR1 SGHDT and CDR2 YYEEEE. The CDR3 is made up of 13 amino acids. The V gene lost 2 bases and the J gene lost 6 bases, with 11 bases spanning the gap. In nucleotides, the CDR3 is TGTGCCAGCAGCTTTAAGGGATCGAATGGCTACACCTTC. Its translation: CASSFKGSNGYTF.

The V and J genes are TRBV28 and TRBJ2-1; no firm D call. Germline V gives CDR1 MDHEN, CDR2 SYDVKM. There are 14 residues in the CDR3. V shed 6 bases and J shed 5 bases, with 14 bases lying between them. The DNA for the CDR3 is TGTGCCAGCAGAGGGTCCCAGGATCACAATGAGCAGTTCTTC. Protein sequence: CASRGSQDHNEQFF.

The genes are TRBV4-1 and TRBJ1-3; TRBD1 aligns across 9 bases. Looked up from germline, CDR1 is MGHRA and CDR2 is YSYEKL. This CDR3 spans 17 amino acids. With 5 bases clipped from V and 4 bases from J, the junction kept 12 bases outside the gene matches. CDR3 nucleotides: TGCGCCAGCAGCTCCGGGACAGGGCCGCCGAGGGGAAACACCATATATTTT. Translation: CASSSGTGPPRGNTIYF.

The chain is built from TRBV19 and TRBJ1-3; TRBD1 agrees at 8 bases. This CDR3 is 16 amino acids long. Germline assignment: CDR1 LNHDA and CDR2 SQIVND (reference sequence). The trim removed 6 bases at V and 2 bases at J, leaving 9 bases unmatched. The CDR3 coding sequence is TGTGCCAGTAGAAAAACGGACAGGGTAACTGGAAACACCATATATTTT. Its translation is CASRKTDRVTGNTIYF.

The genes are TRBV7-2 and TRBJ2-7, with a possible D match to TRBD2 (6 bases). Looked up from germline, CDR1 is SGHTA and CDR2 is FQGNSA. The germline V and J ends were trimmed by 1 base and 5 bases, with 21 bases remaining between them. This CDR3 has 17 amino acids. CDR3 coding DNA: TGTGCCAGCAGCTTAGGGCATTTGGGGACTGGGCTGAACGAGCAGTACTTC. Encoded protein: CASSLGHLGTGLNEQYF.

The V call is TRBV7-9, the J call TRBJ2-7, with D possibly being TRBD1 (6 bases). The CDR3 consists of 13 residues. Trimming took off 4 bases at V and 3 bases at J, with 10 bases between the two ends. CDR1 SEHNR and CDR2 FQNEAQ come from the germline V gene (reference sequence). The CDR3 DNA reads as TGTGCCAGCAGCTCTGGACAGAACTACGAGCAGTACTTC. Amino acid sequence: CASSSGQNYEQYF. Together with reference TRBV7-9 and TRBJ2-7, the CDR3 gives the full variable domain: DTGVSQNPRHKITKRGQNVTFRCDPISEHNRLYWYRQTLGQGPEFLTYFQNEAQLEKSRLLSDRFSAERPKGSFSTLEIQRTEQGDSAMYLCASSSGQNYEQYFGPGTRLTVT.

On this clone itself: The sample carries other DNA sequences with the same CDR3. The gene calls are TRBV5-1 and TRBJ2-5; TRBD2 agrees at 10 bases. Germline CDR1 and CDR2: SGHRS and YFSETQ. With 0 bases clipped from V and 4 bases from J, the junction kept 0 bases outside the gene matches. The CDR3 totals 14 residues. In DNA, the CDR3 is TGCGCCAGCAGCTTGGGGACTAGCGGAGAGACCCAGTACTTC. Translated, it gives CASSLGTSGETQYF.

CDR3 sequence reads: CASSRGNSLSSYEQYF. CDR3 coding DNA: TGTGCCAGCAGCCGTGGTAACAGCCTTAGCTCCTACGAGCAGTACTTC. V is TRBV11-2 and J is TRBJ2-7, with D uncertain. CDR1 and CDR2 from the germline V gene are SGHAT and FQNNGV. The CDR3 runs 16 residues. The V end lost 5 bases, the J end lost 0 bases, and 17 bases lay between the germline ends.

The rearrangement joins TRBV5-4 to TRBJ1-2; D is perhaps TRBD1 (5 bases). V was cut by 1 base and J by 8 bases, with 15 bases left in between. This CDR3 contains 14 residues. The germline CDR1 and CDR2 sequences are SGHNT and YYREEE (reference sequence). CDR3 in DNA: TGTGCCAGCAGCTTGATTGAGGGGACTAGGGGCTACACCTTC. Encoded protein: CASSLIEGTRGYTF.

The V and J genes are TRBV18 and TRBJ1-1; no clear D. The CDR3 totals 14 residues. Germline assignment: CDR1 KGHSH and CDR2 LQKENI. Trimming removed 3 bases from V and 0 bases from J, with 8 bases in between. For the CDR3, the DNA is TGTGCCAGCTCACCGGTGGAGTTGAACACTGAAGCTTTCTTT. Its protein product is CASSPVELNTEAFF.

V gene TRBV5-1 combines with J gene TRBJ1-4, with 11 bases that match TRBD1. CDR1 and CDR2 from the germline V gene are SGHRS and YFSETQ. The CDR3 is made up of 16 amino acids. J was trimmed by 7 bases and V by 2 bases; bases with no gene match: 7. The CDR3 region has the DNA TGCGCCAGCAGCTTAGGACAGGGGGCGGGATCTGAAAAACTGTTTTTT. As protein: CASSLGQGAGSEKLFF. The variable domain in full, with the rest retrieved from reference TRBV5-1 and TRBJ1-4, is KAGVTQTPRYLIKTRGQQVTLSCSPISGHRSVSWYQQTPGQGLQFLFEYFSETQRNKGNFPGRFSGRQFSNSRSEMNVSTLELGDSALYLCASSLGQGAGSEKLFFGSGTQLSVL.

The chain has TRBV6-4 and TRBJ1-5; D is ambiguous. Per germline, CDR1 MRHNA and CDR2 SNTAGT. Trimming shortened V by 4 bases and J by 4 bases, and 8 bases separated the two germline ends. The length of the CDR3 is 13 residues. DNA of the CDR3: TGTGCCAGCAGTGGAGAGCATAATCAGCCCCAGCATTTT. Translating it yields CASSGEHNQPQHF.

The chain combines TRBV5-6 with TRBJ2-1; 9 bases fit TRBD2. CDR1 is SGHDT and CDR2 is YYEEEE in the germline V gene. The CDR3 length is 16 residues. The J segment lost 2 bases and the V segment lost 0 bases, leaving 3 bases of the junction unmatched. CDR3 DNA: TGTGCCAGCAGCTTGGAAGCGGGAGGACCCTACAATGAGCAGTTCTTC. Translated: CASSLEAGGPYNEQFF. Full variable domain (rest looked up from reference TRBV5-6 and TRBJ2-1): DAGVTQSPTHLIKTRGQQVTLRCSPKSGHDTVSWYQQALGQGPQFIFQYYEEEERQRGNFPDRFSGHQFPNYSSELNVNALLLGDSALYLCASSLEAGGPYNEQFFGPGTRLTVL.

V is TRBV2 and J is TRBJ2-7; either TRBD1 or TRBD2 may fit D (5 bases each). V was clipped by 1 base and J by 2 bases, with 12 bases between them. This CDR3 is 15 amino acids long. Germline CDR1 reads SNHLY; CDR2 reads FYNNEI. This chain's CDR3 is CASSEEMGRTYEQYF. The CDR3 DNA reads as TGTGCCAGCAGTGAAGAGATGGGACGGACCTACGAGCAGTACTTC. Drawing the rest from reference TRBV2 and TRBJ2-7, the complete variable domain is EPEVTQTPSHQVTQMGQEVILRCVPISNHLYFYWYRQILGQKVEFLVSFYNNEISEKSEIFDDQFSVERPDGSNFTLKIRSTKLEDSAMYFCASSEEMGRTYEQYFGPGTRLTVT.

The chain couples TRBV7-9 to TRBJ1-6; D gene unclear. Trimming shortened V by 5 bases and J by 9 bases, and 8 bases separated the two germline ends. The germline V gene encodes CDR1 SEHNR and CDR2 FQNEAQ (reference sequence). The CDR3 spans 12 residues. CDR3 in DNA: TGTGCCAGCAGCAGCACCATTTCACCCCTCCACTTT. This translates into CASSSTISPLHF.